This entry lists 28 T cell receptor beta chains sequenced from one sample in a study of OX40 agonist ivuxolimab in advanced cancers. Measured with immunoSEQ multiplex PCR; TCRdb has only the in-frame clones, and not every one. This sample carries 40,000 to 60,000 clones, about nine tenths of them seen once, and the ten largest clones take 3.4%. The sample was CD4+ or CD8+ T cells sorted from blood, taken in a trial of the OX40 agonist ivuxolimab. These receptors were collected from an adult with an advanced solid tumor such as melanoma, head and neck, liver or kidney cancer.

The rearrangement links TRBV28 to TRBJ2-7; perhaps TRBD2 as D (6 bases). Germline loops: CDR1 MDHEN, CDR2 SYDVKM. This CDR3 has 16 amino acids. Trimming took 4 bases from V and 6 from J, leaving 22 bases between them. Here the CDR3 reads CASSSPGTGGRGEQYF. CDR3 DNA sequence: TGTGCCAGCAGTTCCCCCGGGACTGGGGGTCGGGGCGAGCAGTACTTC.

Here the CDR3 DNA reads TGTGCCTGGAGTGTAGGTACCCCCCCAGATACGCAGTATTTT. Amino acids: CAWSVGTPPDTQYF. The chain uses TRBV30 and TRBJ2-3; no clear D. Germline V lookup: CDR1 GTSNPN, CDR2 SVGIG (reference sequence). Deletions cut 0 bases from V and 4 bases from J, with 11 bases between. CDR3 length: 14 amino acids.

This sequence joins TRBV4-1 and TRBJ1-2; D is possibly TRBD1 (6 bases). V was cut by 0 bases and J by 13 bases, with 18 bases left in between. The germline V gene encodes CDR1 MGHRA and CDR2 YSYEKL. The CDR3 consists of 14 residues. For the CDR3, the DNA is TGCGCCAGCAGCCAAGAAGCCGACAGGATCACCCCCACCTTC. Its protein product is CASSQEADRITPTF.

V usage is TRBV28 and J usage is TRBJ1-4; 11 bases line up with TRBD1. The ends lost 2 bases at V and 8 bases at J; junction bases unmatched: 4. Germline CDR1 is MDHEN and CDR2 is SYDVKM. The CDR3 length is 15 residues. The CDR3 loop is CASSLRGTGGEKLFF. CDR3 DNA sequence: TGTGCCAGCAGTTTACGCGGGACAGGGGGAGAAAAACTGTTTTTT.

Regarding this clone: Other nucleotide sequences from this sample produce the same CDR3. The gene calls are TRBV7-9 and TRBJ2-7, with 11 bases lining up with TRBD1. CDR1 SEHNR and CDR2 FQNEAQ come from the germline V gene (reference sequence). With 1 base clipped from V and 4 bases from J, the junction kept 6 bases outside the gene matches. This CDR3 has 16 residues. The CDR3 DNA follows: TGTGCCAGCAGCTTAGGGGAGGGACAGGGGGGGTACGAGCAGTACTTC. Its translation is CASSLGEGQGGYEQYF.

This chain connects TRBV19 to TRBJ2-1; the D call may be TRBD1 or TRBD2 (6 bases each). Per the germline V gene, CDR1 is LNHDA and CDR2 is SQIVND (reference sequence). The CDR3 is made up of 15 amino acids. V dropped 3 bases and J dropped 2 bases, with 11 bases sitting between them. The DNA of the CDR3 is TGTGCCAGTAGTATGCAGGGGAGGACCTACAATGAGCAGTTCTTC. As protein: CASSMQGRTYNEQFF. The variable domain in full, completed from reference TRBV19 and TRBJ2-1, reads DGGITQSPKYLFRKEGQNVTLSCEQNLNHDAMYWYRQDPGQGLRLIYYSQIVNDFQKGDIAEGYSVSREKKESFPLTVTSAQKNPTAFYLCASSMQGRTYNEQFFGPGTRLTVL.

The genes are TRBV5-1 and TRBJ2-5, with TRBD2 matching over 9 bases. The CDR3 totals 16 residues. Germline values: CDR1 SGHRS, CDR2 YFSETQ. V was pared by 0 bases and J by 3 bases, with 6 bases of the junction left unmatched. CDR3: CASSLGVSGREETQYF. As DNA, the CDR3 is TGCGCCAGCAGCTTGGGAGTTAGCGGGAGAGAAGAGACCCAGTACTTC.

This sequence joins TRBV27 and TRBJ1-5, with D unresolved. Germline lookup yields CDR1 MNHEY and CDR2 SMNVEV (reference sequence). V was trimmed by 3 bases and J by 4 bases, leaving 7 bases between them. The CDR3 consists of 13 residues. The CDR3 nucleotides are TGTGCCAGCAGTTTTTCCCCTAATCAGCCCCAGCATTTT. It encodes CASSFSPNQPQHF.

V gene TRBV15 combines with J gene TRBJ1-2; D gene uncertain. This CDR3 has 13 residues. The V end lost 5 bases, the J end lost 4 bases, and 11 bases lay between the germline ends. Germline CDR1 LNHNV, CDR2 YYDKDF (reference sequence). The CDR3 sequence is CATSQDGAYGYTF. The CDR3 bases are TGTGCCACCAGCCAGGACGGAGCCTATGGCTACACCTTC.

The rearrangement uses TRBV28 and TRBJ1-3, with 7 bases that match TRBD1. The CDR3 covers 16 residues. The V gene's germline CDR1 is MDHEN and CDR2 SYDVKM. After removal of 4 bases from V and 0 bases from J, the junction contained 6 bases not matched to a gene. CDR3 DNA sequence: TGTGCCAGCAGTTCCTTGGGACAGCTCTCTGGAAACACCATATATTTT. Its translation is CASSSLGQLSGNTIYF.

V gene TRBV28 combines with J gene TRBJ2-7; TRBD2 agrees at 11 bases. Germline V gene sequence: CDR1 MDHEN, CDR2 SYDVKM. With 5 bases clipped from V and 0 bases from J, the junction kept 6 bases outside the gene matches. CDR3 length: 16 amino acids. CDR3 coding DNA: TGTGCCAGCAGTCTACTAGGGACTAGCGGCTCCTACGAGCAGTACTTC. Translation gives CASSLLGTSGSYEQYF.

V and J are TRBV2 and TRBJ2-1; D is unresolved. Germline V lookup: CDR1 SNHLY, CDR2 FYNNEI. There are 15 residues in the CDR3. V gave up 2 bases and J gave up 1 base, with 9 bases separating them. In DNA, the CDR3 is TGTGCCAGCAGTGAATTGTTCGGTTCCTACAATGAGCAGTTCTTC. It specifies CASSELFGSYNEQFF. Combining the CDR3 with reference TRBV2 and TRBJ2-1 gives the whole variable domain EPEVTQTPSHQVTQMGQEVILRCVPISNHLYFYWYRQILGQKVEFLVSFYNNEISEKSEIFDDQFSVERPDGSNFTLKIRSTKLEDSAMYFCASSELFGSYNEQFFGPGTRLTVL.

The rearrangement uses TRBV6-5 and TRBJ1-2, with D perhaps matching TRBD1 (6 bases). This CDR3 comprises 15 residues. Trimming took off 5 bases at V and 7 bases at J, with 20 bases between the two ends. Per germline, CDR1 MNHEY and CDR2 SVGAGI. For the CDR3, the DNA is TGTGCCAGCAGTGGGGTCGGGGCAGGGGATTTTGGCTACACCTTC. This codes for CASSGVGAGDFGYTF.

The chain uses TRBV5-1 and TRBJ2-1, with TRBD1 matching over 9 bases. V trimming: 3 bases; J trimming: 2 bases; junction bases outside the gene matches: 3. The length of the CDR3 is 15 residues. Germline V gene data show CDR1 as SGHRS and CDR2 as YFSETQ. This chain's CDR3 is CASSSDRGTYNEQFF. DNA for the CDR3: TGCGCCAGCAGCTCCGACAGGGGGACCTACAATGAGCAGTTCTTC. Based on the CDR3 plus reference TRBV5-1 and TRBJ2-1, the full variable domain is KAGVTQTPRYLIKTRGQQVTLSCSPISGHRSVSWYQQTPGQGLQFLFEYFSETQRNKGNFPGRFSGRQFSNSRSEMNVSTLELGDSALYLCASSSDRGTYNEQFFGPGTRLTVL.

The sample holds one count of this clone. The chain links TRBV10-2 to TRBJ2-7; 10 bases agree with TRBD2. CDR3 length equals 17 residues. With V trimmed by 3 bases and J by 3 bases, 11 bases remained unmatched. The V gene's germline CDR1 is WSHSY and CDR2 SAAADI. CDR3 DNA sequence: TGCGCCAGCAGTGAACCTAGCGGGAGATTGGGTGGCTACGAGCAGTACTTC. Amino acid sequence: CASSEPSGRLGGYEQYF.

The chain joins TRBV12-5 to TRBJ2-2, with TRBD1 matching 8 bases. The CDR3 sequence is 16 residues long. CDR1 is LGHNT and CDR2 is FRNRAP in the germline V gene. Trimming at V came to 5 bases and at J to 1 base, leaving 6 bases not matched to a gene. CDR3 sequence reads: CASGPPGTGNTGELFF. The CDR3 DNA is TGTGCTAGTGGTCCCCCAGGGACAGGGAACACCGGGGAGCTGTTTTTT.

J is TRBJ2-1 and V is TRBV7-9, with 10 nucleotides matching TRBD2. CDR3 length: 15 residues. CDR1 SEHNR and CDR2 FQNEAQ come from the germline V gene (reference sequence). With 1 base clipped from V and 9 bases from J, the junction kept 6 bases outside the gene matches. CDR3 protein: CASSLVPSGRGEQFF. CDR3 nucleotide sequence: TGTGCCAGCAGCTTAGTTCCTAGCGGGAGAGGTGAGCAGTTCTTC.

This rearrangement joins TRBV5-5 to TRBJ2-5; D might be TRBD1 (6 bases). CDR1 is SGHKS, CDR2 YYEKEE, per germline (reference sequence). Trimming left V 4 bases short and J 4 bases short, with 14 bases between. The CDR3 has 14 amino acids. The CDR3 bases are TGTGCCAGCAGCCCCCAGACAGGAGGAGAGACCCAGTACTTC. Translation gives CASSPQTGGETQYF.

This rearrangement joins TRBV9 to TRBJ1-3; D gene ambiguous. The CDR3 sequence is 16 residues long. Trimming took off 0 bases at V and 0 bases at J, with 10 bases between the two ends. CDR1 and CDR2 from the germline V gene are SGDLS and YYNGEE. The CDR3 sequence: CASSVASRSSGNTIYF. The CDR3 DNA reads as TGTGCCAGCAGCGTAGCGTCACGTAGCTCTGGAAACACCATATATTTT.

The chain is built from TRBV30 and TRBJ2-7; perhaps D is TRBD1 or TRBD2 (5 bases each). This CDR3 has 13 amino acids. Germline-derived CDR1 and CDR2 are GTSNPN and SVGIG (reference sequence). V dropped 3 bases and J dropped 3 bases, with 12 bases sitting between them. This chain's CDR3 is CAWRGTAGYEQYF. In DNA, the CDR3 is TGTGCCTGGAGGGGGACGGCGGGCTACGAGCAGTACTTC.

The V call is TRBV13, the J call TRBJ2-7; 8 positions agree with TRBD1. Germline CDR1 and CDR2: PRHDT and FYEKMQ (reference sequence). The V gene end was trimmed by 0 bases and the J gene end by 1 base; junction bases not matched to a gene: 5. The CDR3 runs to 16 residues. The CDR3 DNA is TGTGCCAGCAGCTTAGGGACAGGGGTGGTATCCTACGAGCAGTACTTC. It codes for CASSLGTGVVSYEQYF. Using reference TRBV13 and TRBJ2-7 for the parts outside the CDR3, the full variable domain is AAGVIQSPRHLIKEKRETATLKCYPIPRHDTVYWYQQGPGQDPQFLISFYEKMQSDKGSIPDRFSAQQFSDYHSELNMSSLELGDSALYFCASSLGTGVVSYEQYFGPGTRLTVT.

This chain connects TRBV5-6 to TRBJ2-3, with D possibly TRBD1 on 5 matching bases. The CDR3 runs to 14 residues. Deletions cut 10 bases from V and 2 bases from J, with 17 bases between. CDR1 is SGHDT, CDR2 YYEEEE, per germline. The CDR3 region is CAFGSGRHTDTQYF. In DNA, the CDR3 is TGTGCCTTCGGGTCAGGGCGTCACACAGATACGCAGTATTTT.

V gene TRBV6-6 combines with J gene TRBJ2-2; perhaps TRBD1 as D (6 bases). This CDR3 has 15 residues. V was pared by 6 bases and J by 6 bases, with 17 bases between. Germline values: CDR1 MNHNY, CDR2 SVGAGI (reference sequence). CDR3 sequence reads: CASRSLQGWAGELFF. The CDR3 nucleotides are TGTGCCAGCAGATCCTTACAGGGCTGGGCCGGGGAGCTGTTTTTT.

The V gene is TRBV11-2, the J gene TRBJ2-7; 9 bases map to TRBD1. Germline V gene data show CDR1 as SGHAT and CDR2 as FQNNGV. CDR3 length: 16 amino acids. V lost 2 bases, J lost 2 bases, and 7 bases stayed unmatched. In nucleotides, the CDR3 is TGTGCCAGCAGCTTACCACCGGGACAGGGAGCCTACGAGCAGTACTTC. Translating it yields CASSLPPGQGAYEQYF.

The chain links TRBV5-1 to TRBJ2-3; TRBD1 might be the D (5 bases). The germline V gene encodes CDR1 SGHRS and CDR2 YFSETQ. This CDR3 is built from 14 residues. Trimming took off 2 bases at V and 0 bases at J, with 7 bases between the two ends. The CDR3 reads CASSLQESTDTQYF. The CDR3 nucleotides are TGCGCCAGCAGCTTACAGGAGAGCACAGATACGCAGTATTTT.

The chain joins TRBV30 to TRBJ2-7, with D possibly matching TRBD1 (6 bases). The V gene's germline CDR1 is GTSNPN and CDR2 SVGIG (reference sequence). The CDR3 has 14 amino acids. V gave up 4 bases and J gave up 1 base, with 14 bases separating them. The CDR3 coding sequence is TGTGCCTGGAAACGGGACACACAATCCTACGAGCAGTACTTC. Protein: CAWKRDTQSYEQYF.

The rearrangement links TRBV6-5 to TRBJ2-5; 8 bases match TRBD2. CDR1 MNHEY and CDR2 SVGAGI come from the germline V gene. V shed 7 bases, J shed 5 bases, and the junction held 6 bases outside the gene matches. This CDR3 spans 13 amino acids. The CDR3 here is CASTDSGSETQYF. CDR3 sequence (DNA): TGTGCCAGCACCGACAGCGGGAGTGAGACCCAGTACTTC.

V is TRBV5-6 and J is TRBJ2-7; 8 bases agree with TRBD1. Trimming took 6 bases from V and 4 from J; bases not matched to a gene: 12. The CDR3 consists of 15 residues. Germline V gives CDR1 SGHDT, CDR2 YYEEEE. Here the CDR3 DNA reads TGTGCCAGCAATTCTCCGGCAGGGGGCACGTACGAGCAGTACTTC. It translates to CASNSPAGGTYEQYF. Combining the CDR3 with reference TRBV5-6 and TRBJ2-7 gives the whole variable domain DAGVTQSPTHLIKTRGQQVTLRCSPKSGHDTVSWYQQALGQGPQFIFQYYEEEERQRGNFPDRFSGHQFPNYSSELNVNALLLGDSALYLCASNSPAGGTYEQYFGPGTRLTVT.